This entry describes one TCR beta chain. The antigen remains unidentified. Germline lookup yields CDR1 SGHRS and CDR2 YFSETQ. The CDR3 length is 14 residues. Trimming removed 6 bases at V and 3 bases at J, with 15 bases between. TCRdb reprocessed the reads via MiXCR and lists one record per CDR3 protein. The sample consists of about 830,000 distinct CDR3 sequences, about 30% of them appearing once. The data stem from a study of T cell repertoires in cytomegalovirus infection. Overall study: Indications came from public TCR beta signatures; they pointed to CMV infection and to a matching HLA type.

General study findings and limits: Summed frequency of shared TCR beta families picked out CMV carriers who also had the relevant HLA. Across the ex vivo response, the dominant clonotypes were HLA-C-restricted CMV-specific TCR beta clonotypes.

Sequenced material: cultured CD8+ T cells from PBMCs, taken from culture after CMV antigen stimulation. This rearrangement joins TRBV5-1 to TRBJ1-1; D is possibly TRBD1 (5 bases). The TCR originated in a human donor in good health (CMV status not recorded). Some clones in this sample may be carry-over from other donors' samples. The CDR3 protein is CASTWGDADTEAFF. The CDR3 region has the DNA TGCGCCAGCACCTGGGGGGACGCGGACACTGAAGCTTTCTTT. The variable domain in full, with the rest retrieved from reference TRBV5-1 and TRBJ1-1, is KAGVTQTPRYLIKTRGQQVTLSCSPISGHRSVSWYQQTPGQGLQFLFEYFSETQRNKGNFPGRFSGRQFSNSRSEMNVSTLELGDSALYLCASTWGDADTEAFFGQGTRLTVV.